The 12 T cell receptor beta chains below come from one sample, sequenced in a study of early stage breast cancer tumors. The data were produced by immunoSEQ multiplex PCR, yet TCRdb's version contains in-frame clones alone and is incomplete. The data show about 15,000 clones, about 81% seen once. The sample was normal breast tissue next to the tumor. These receptors originate from a person aged 30-39 years with breast cancer.

V gene TRBV28 combines with J gene TRBJ2-3, with D tentatively TRBD1 (5 bases). V lost 1 base and J 7 bases, leaving 6 bases between the germline ends. The CDR3 is 12 amino acids. Germline V gene data show CDR1 as MDHEN and CDR2 as SYDVKM. The CDR3 DNA reads as TGTGCCAGCAGTTTATCAGGGTATACGCAGTATTTT. Translation: CASSLSGYTQYF.

J is TRBJ1-1 and V is TRBV4-1; TRBD1 is a possible D gene (5 bases). Looked up from germline, CDR1 is MGHRA and CDR2 is YSYEKL. The length of the CDR3 is 18 residues. V was clipped by 0 bases and J by 1 base, with 18 bases between them. Here the CDR3 reads CASSQDPPALGANTEAFF. The CDR3 DNA reads TGCGCCAGCAGCCAAGATCCCCCCGCGTTAGGGGCGAACACTGAAGCTTTCTTT.

The chain has TRBV4-2 and TRBJ2-7; 12 bases map to TRBD2. Germline CDR1 is LGHNA and CDR2 is YNFKEQ. The junction had 8 bases not matched to a gene; V was cut back by 0 bases and J by 5 bases. There are 17 residues in the CDR3. This CDR3 reads CASSQDEASGRVNEQYF. As DNA, the CDR3 is TGTGCCAGCAGCCAAGATGAGGCTAGCGGGAGGGTCAACGAGCAGTACTTC.

This clone appeared a few times. This rearrangement joins TRBV5-1 to TRBJ2-7; D ambiguous. Germline V gene sequence: CDR1 SGHRS, CDR2 YFSETQ. V dropped 0 bases and J dropped 3 bases, with 4 bases sitting between them. CDR3 length equals 12 residues. CDR3 DNA sequence: TGCGCCAGCAGCTTGGACTTCTACGAGCAGTACTTC. This translates into CASSLDFYEQYF. Supplemented by reference TRBV5-1 and TRBJ2-7, the full variable domain reads KAGVTQTPRYLIKTRGQQVTLSCSPISGHRSVSWYQQTPGQGLQFLFEYFSETQRNKGNFPGRFSGRQFSNSRSEMNVSTLELGDSALYLCASSLDFYEQYFGPGTRLTVT.

This chain links TRBV7-8 with TRBJ2-1; D is possibly TRBD1 (5 bases). This CDR3 spans 15 amino acids. From germline, CDR1 is SGHVS and CDR2 FQNEAQ. Trimming left V 2 bases short and J 5 bases short, with 13 bases between. The CDR3 bases are TGTGCCAGCAGCTTACAGGGTAGCTGGGACAATGAGCAGTTCTTC. Translation: CASSLQGSWDNEQFF.

The J gene is TRBJ1-1, the V gene TRBV7-6; possibly TRBD1 for D (5 bases). The germline gives CDR1 SGHVS, CDR2 FNYEAQ. V lost 5 bases to trimming and J lost 9 bases, with 10 bases between them. CDR3 length: 11 residues. The CDR3 sequence: CASSGTGQAFF. For the CDR3, the DNA is TGTGCCAGCAGCGGTACAGGCCAAGCTTTCTTT.

V gene TRBV15 combines with J gene TRBJ2-3; 9 nucleotides line up with TRBD1. Germline assignment: CDR1 LNHNV and CDR2 YYDKDF (reference sequence). The CDR3 length is 20 residues. The ends lost 0 bases at V and 4 bases at J; junction bases unmatched: 17. This chain's CDR3 is CATSRDGRGQGRRRADTQYF. The CDR3 nucleotides read TGTGCCACCAGCAGAGATGGAAGGGGACAGGGAAGAAGGAGGGCAGATACGCAGTATTTT.

This clone was seen a few times. This chain uses TRBV7-9 with TRBJ1-6, with D hard to call. Germline assignment: CDR1 SEHNR and CDR2 FQNEAQ (reference sequence). V lost 9 bases, J lost 7 bases, and 13 bases lay in between. The CDR3 spans 13 residues. CDR3 DNA: TGTGCCAGTGAGCCGGGAGAGAATTCACCCCTCCACTTT. This codes for CASEPGENSPLHF.

This chain links TRBV7-2 with TRBJ1-6; D possibly corresponds to TRBD1 (5 bases). The CDR3 extends over 15 amino acids. Trimming took 0 bases from V and 6 from J, leaving 9 bases between them. Per the germline V gene, CDR1 is SGHTA and CDR2 is FQGNSA. The CDR3 DNA sequence: TGTGCCAGCAGCTTAGCGGGACCCCCTAATTCACCCCTCCACTTT. Its translation: CASSLAGPPNSPLHF.

The chain couples TRBV6-4 to TRBJ1-2, with TRBD1 matching 12 bases. V was clipped by 4 bases and J by 2 bases; unmatched bases: 8. From germline, CDR1 is MRHNA and CDR2 SNTAGT. This CDR3 is built from 17 residues. CDR3 in amino acids: CASSVTGTGGSNYGYTF. Written as DNA, the CDR3 is TGTGCCAGCAGTGTGACGGGGACAGGGGGCTCCAACTATGGCTACACCTTC.

The chain uses TRBV5-4 and TRBJ2-2; 8 bases align to TRBD2. This CDR3 has 16 amino acids. Germline CDR1 SGHNT, CDR2 YYREEE (reference sequence). Trimming removed 1 base from V and 5 bases from J; junction bases left unmatched: 7. DNA of the CDR3: TGTGCCAGCAGCTTGCCCGGGACTAGAAAAACCGGGGAGCTGTTTTTT. This gives the protein CASSLPGTRKTGELFF.

The rearrangement links TRBV5-8 to TRBJ2-7; 10 positions match TRBD2. Germline trimming cut 4 bases from V and 2 bases from J; bases unmatched to any gene: 12. CDR1 and CDR2 (germline): SGHTS, YDEGEE. This CDR3 is built from 17 residues. In DNA, the CDR3 is TGTGCCAGCAGCCTTCACTGGACTAGCGGAGTTACCTACGAGCAGTACTTC. Residues: CASSLHWTSGVTYEQYF.